These T cell receptor beta chains were read from a single sample in a study of regulatory T cells in long-lasting Graves disease. TCRdb processed the multiplex PCR reads anew with MiXCR; each CDR3 protein has one entry. The sample has some 490,000 distinct CDR3 sequences; more than 10% are singletons. These same data were also listed under a study on T cells in Graves' hyperthyroidism and ophthalmopathy.

Sequenced here: peripheral blood mononuclear cells (PBMCs), sampled at new diagnosis, from a patient treated with antithyroid drugs. These receptors all stem from a woman in her thirties with Graves disease. Each CDR3 is given with its conserved first and last residue. The order of the fields is clone size, J gene, D gene, V gene, CDR3 DNA, CDR3 protein. The D gene is left open where the match is weak. Not all rows give a size; the values are once, few, many and, for expanded clones, a class.

clone size: .
J gene: TRBJ1-3
D gene: .
V gene: TRBV7-2
CDR3 DNA: TGTGCCAGCAGCTCCAGGGGCTCTGGAAACACCATATATTTT
CDR3 protein: CASSSRGSGNTIYF

clone size: many
J gene: TRBJ2-2
D gene: .
V gene: TRBV2
CDR3 DNA: TGTGCCAGCAGTTTCCCGGGGTTGGACACCGGGGAGCTGTTTTTT
CDR3 protein: CASSFPGLDTGELFF

clone size: many
J gene: TRBJ1-1
D gene: TRBD1
V gene: TRBV6-1
CDR3 DNA: TGTGCCAGCAGACCTGGCGGGACAGGGGCTGAAGCTTTCTTT
CDR3 protein: CASRPGGTGAEAFF

clone size: few
J gene: TRBJ2-1
D gene: TRBD1
V gene: TRBV9
CDR3 DNA: TGTGCCAGCAGCGAGGGGGCTGGAATTTCCAATGAGCAGTTCTTC
CDR3 protein: CASSEGAGISNEQFF

clone size: many
J gene: TRBJ1-1
D gene: .
V gene: TRBV12-3/TRBV12-4
CDR3 DNA: TGTGCCAGCCGTGCCGCGGGGGTCGGGGAAGCTTTCTTT
CDR3 protein: CASRAAGVGEAFF

clone size: many
J gene: TRBJ2-3
D gene: TRBD1
V gene: TRBV6-1
CDR3 DNA: TGTGCCAGCCTGGGACAGGGTTGGGATACGCAGTATTTT
CDR3 protein: CASLGQGWDTQYF

clone size: many
J gene: TRBJ2-3
D gene: TRBD2
V gene: TRBV2
CDR3 DNA: TGTGCCAGTGACGGACTAGCGGGAGGGCCTACAGATACGCAGTATTTT
CDR3 protein: CASDGLAGGPTDTQYF

clone size: .
J gene: TRBJ1-2
D gene: TRBD1
V gene: TRBV30
CDR3 DNA: TGTGCCTGGAGTCGGGGGGACAGCCTATATGGCTACACCTTC
CDR3 protein: CAWSRGDSLYGYTF

clone size: .
J gene: TRBJ2-1
D gene: .
V gene: TRBV3-1
CDR3 DNA: TGTGCCAGCAGCCTCACCTACGAGCAGTTCTTC
CDR3 protein: CASSLTYEQFF

clone size: few
J gene: TRBJ1-3
D gene: .
V gene: TRBV12-3/TRBV12-4
CDR3 DNA: TGTGCCAGCAGTTCAGGATTATCTGGAAACACCATATATTTT
CDR3 protein: CASSSGLSGNTIYF

clone size: .
J gene: TRBJ2-1
D gene: TRBD2
V gene: TRBV7-2
CDR3 DNA: TGTGCCAGCAGCTTTGGGACTAGCGTACGATACGGTTACAATGAGCAGTTCTTC
CDR3 protein: CASSFGTSVRYGYNEQFF

clone size: few
J gene: TRBJ1-5
D gene: .
V gene: TRBV30
CDR3 DNA: TGTGCCTGGAGTGTGAGGAGAGGGGGCAATCAGCCCCAGCATTTT
CDR3 protein: CAWSVRRGGNQPQHF

clone size: many
J gene: TRBJ2-1
D gene: TRBD2
V gene: TRBV7-6
CDR3 DNA: TGTGCCAGCAGCTGGACTAGCGGGAGGAACAATGAGCAGTTCTTC
CDR3 protein: CASSWTSGRNNEQFF

clone size: many
J gene: TRBJ2-1
D gene: TRBD2
V gene: TRBV7-2
CDR3 DNA: TGTGCCAGCAGCTTAGGGGGCGGGAGGGCCATTGAGCAGTTCTTC
CDR3 protein: CASSLGGGRAIEQFF

clone size: .
J gene: TRBJ1-2
D gene: .
V gene: TRBV27
CDR3 DNA: TGTGCCAGCCTACCGGGTTGGACCCGCTGGAGGAGCTATGGCTACACCTTC
CDR3 protein: CASLPGWTRWRSYGYTF

clone size: many
J gene: TRBJ2-3
D gene: TRBD2
V gene: TRBV30
CDR3 DNA: TGTGCCTCCGGGAGGGGCGATACGCAGTATTTT
CDR3 protein: CASGRGDTQYF

clone size: .
J gene: TRBJ2-5
D gene: TRBD1
V gene: TRBV5-1
CDR3 DNA: TGTGCCAGCAGCCGAGGGACAGTGCAAGAGACCCAGTACTTC
CDR3 protein: CASSRGTVQETQYF

clone size: .
J gene: TRBJ1-5
D gene: TRBD1
V gene: TRBV19
CDR3 DNA: TGTGCCAGTAGTATAGATGGCGCCAACGCCCAAGACGTGTTAACAGGGGTTTATCAGCCCCAGCATTTT
CDR3 protein: CASSIDGANAQDVLTGVYQPQHF

clone size: many
J gene: TRBJ2-7
D gene: .
V gene: TRBV7-2
CDR3 DNA: TGTGCCAGCAGCCGAACCCTTCTTGGGCAGTACTTC
CDR3 protein: CASSRTLLGQYF

clone size: many
J gene: TRBJ2-5
D gene: .
V gene: TRBV19
CDR3 DNA: TGTGCCAGTAGTATAGCGGACGGGACCCAGTACTTC
CDR3 protein: CASSIADGTQYF

clone size: .
J gene: TRBJ1-1
D gene: .
V gene: TRBV2
CDR3 DNA: TGTGCCAGCAGTGAAAGTCCAGGGAACACTGAAGCTTTCTTT
CDR3 protein: CASSESPGNTEAFF

clone size: many
J gene: TRBJ1-6
D gene: .
V gene: TRBV11-2
CDR3 DNA: TGTGCCAGCAGCTTAGATCCGGGGTCACCCCTCCACTTT
CDR3 protein: CASSLDPGSPLHF

clone size: .
J gene: TRBJ1-5
D gene: TRBD1
V gene: TRBV20-1
CDR3 DNA: TGCAGTGCGGCCGGACAGGCGAAGGATAATTACTATAGCAATCAGCCCCAGCATTTT
CDR3 protein: CSAAGQAKDNYYSNQPQHF

clone size: .
J gene: TRBJ2-1
D gene: .
V gene: TRBV20-1
CDR3 DNA: TGCAGTGCTAGAGAGGATCCCCTGAATGAGCAGTTCTTC
CDR3 protein: CSAREDPLNEQFF

clone size: .
J gene: TRBJ2-7
D gene: .
V gene: TRBV30
CDR3 DNA: TGTGCCTGGAGTGTTAGCGGCTACGAGCAGTACTTC
CDR3 protein: CAWSVSGYEQYF

clone size: many
J gene: TRBJ1-4
D gene: .
V gene: TRBV18
CDR3 DNA: TGTGCCAGCTCAGGCGGAAAGAATGAAAAACTGTTTTTT
CDR3 protein: CASSGGKNEKLFF

clone size: many
J gene: TRBJ1-2
D gene: .
V gene: TRBV30
CDR3 DNA: TGTGCCTGGAGTGATGGGTACTATGGCTACACCTTC
CDR3 protein: CAWSDGYYGYTF

clone size: few
J gene: TRBJ2-3
D gene: .
V gene: TRBV6-2/TRBV6-3
CDR3 DNA: TGTGCCAGCAGTTACCAGGCGAGGGATACGCAGTATTTT
CDR3 protein: CASSYQARDTQYF

clone size: many
J gene: TRBJ1-1
D gene: .
V gene: TRBV6-1
CDR3 DNA: TGTGCCAGCAGTGAAGCGGGCAGGGCTACTGAAGCTTTCTTT
CDR3 protein: CASSEAGRATEAFF

clone size: few
J gene: TRBJ2-2
D gene: TRBD1
V gene: TRBV19
CDR3 DNA: TGTGCCAGTAGTATTTCTACAGGGGGCTTTTGGACCGGGGAGCTGTTTTTT
CDR3 protein: CASSISTGGFWTGELFF

clone size: few
J gene: TRBJ2-5
D gene: .
V gene: TRBV20-1
CDR3 DNA: TGCAGTGCTAGGGTAGAGGGTATCCAAGAGACCCAGTACTTC
CDR3 protein: CSARVEGIQETQYF

clone size: many
J gene: TRBJ1-2
D gene: .
V gene: TRBV11-2
CDR3 DNA: TGTGCCAGCAGCTTAGATAGGACAATCTATGGCTACACCTTC
CDR3 protein: CASSLDRTIYGYTF

clone size: .
J gene: TRBJ1-2
D gene: .
V gene: TRBV4-1
CDR3 DNA: TGCGCCAGCAGCCGCGAACTCCGGGGTGGCTACACCTTC
CDR3 protein: CASSRELRGGYTF

clone size: few
J gene: TRBJ1-5
D gene: .
V gene: TRBV19
CDR3 DNA: TGTGCCAGTAGTATAGCAGTCCTTTATTTCAATCAGCCCCAGCATTTT
CDR3 protein: CASSIAVLYFNQPQHF

clone size: few
J gene: TRBJ2-1
D gene: .
V gene: TRBV6-2/TRBV6-3
CDR3 DNA: TGTGCCAGCAGGTACAGAATCAATGAGCAGTTCTTC
CDR3 protein: CASRYRINEQFF

clone size: .
J gene: TRBJ1-5
D gene: .
V gene: TRBV19
CDR3 DNA: TGTGCCAGTAGTACCCGACAGTACAATCAGCCCCAGCATTTT
CDR3 protein: CASSTRQYNQPQHF

clone size: many
J gene: TRBJ1-2
D gene: TRBD1
V gene: TRBV2
CDR3 DNA: TGTGCCAGCCACCGGGACAGGAACGGATATGGCTACACCTTC
CDR3 protein: CASHRDRNGYGYTF

clone size: few
J gene: TRBJ1-2
D gene: .
V gene: TRBV7-9
CDR3 DNA: TGTGCCAGCAGCCGAACCGGGACGCAAAACTATGGCTACACCTTC
CDR3 protein: CASSRTGTQNYGYTF

clone size: many
J gene: TRBJ2-3
D gene: TRBD2
V gene: TRBV4-3
CDR3 DNA: TGCGCCAGCAGCCAAGATCGGGGACTAGCTCGAGATACGCAGTATTTT
CDR3 protein: CASSQDRGLARDTQYF

clone size: .
J gene: TRBJ2-1
D gene: .
V gene: TRBV10-2
CDR3 DNA: TGCGCCAGCAGTGAGTCCCATAGGGATTTTGAGCAGTTCTTC
CDR3 protein: CASSESHRDFEQFF

clone size: many
J gene: TRBJ2-1
D gene: TRBD1
V gene: TRBV18
CDR3 DNA: TGTGCCAGCTCACCACCGGAGGGACAGGGCCTCTACAATGAGCAGTTCTTC
CDR3 protein: CASSPPEGQGLYNEQFF

clone size: many
J gene: TRBJ2-2
D gene: .
V gene: TRBV5-5
CDR3 DNA: TGTGCCAGCAGTCGGTATCCAGCGAACACCGGGGAGCTGTTTTTT
CDR3 protein: CASSRYPANTGELFF

clone size: many
J gene: TRBJ2-1
D gene: TRBD2
V gene: TRBV28
CDR3 DNA: TGTGCCAGCAGTTTAACTAGCGGGAAATACAATGAGCAGTTCTTC
CDR3 protein: CASSLTSGKYNEQFF

clone size: .
J gene: TRBJ2-5
D gene: .
V gene: TRBV27
CDR3 DNA: TGTGCCAGCAGTTTGGTGCAGTGGGAGGCCCAGTACTTC
CDR3 protein: CASSLVQWEAQYF

clone size: .
J gene: TRBJ2-1
D gene: TRBD2
V gene: TRBV2
CDR3 DNA: TGTGCCAGCAGGACACAGGGGCCTAGCGGGATACGTCAGCAGTTCTTC
CDR3 protein: CASRTQGPSGIRQQFF

clone size: once
J gene: TRBJ1-1
D gene: TRBD1
V gene: TRBV7-9
CDR3 DNA: TGTGCCAGCAGACAACCCAGGGGGCAGAACACTGAAGCTTTCTTT
CDR3 protein: CASRQPRGQNTEAFF

clone size: few
J gene: TRBJ1-1
D gene: .
V gene: TRBV12-3/TRBV12-4
CDR3 DNA: TGTGCCAGCAGTTTTGGGGGACTTCAGAACACTGAAGCTTTCTTT
CDR3 protein: CASSFGGLQNTEAFF

clone size: few
J gene: TRBJ1-5
D gene: .
V gene: TRBV5-1
CDR3 DNA: TGCGCCAGCAGCTTGGAAGGCAGAAATCAGCCCCAGCATTTT
CDR3 protein: CASSLEGRNQPQHF

clone size: many
J gene: TRBJ2-1
D gene: .
V gene: TRBV20-1
CDR3 DNA: TGCAGTGCTAGAGACCGACTAGATGGAGTTGAGCAGTTCTTC
CDR3 protein: CSARDRLDGVEQFF

clone size: many
J gene: TRBJ2-7
D gene: .
V gene: TRBV20-1
CDR3 DNA: TGCAGTGCTTCGCTAGTGTCCTACGAGCAGTACTTC
CDR3 protein: CSASLVSYEQYF

clone size: .
J gene: TRBJ2-1
D gene: TRBD2
V gene: TRBV20-1
CDR3 DNA: TGCAGTGCGCGACTAGCGGGAGGCCGGGGATACAATGAGCAGTTCTTC
CDR3 protein: CSARLAGGRGYNEQFF

clone size: many
J gene: TRBJ2-2
D gene: TRBD2
V gene: TRBV2
CDR3 DNA: TGTGCCAGCAGTTCGACTAGCGGGACTACTACCGGGGAGCTGTTTTTT
CDR3 protein: CASSSTSGTTTGELFF

clone size: .
J gene: TRBJ2-7
D gene: TRBD1
V gene: TRBV20-1
CDR3 DNA: TGCAGTGCTAAACCCCTGGGGTTTTCAGGGGGCTCCTACGAGCAGTACTTC
CDR3 protein: CSAKPLGFSGGSYEQYF

clone size: many
J gene: TRBJ2-1
D gene: TRBD2
V gene: TRBV10-3
CDR3 DNA: TGTGCCATCAGTGGTAGTAGCGGGTACAATGAGCAGTTCTTC
CDR3 protein: CAISGSSGYNEQFF

clone size: .
J gene: TRBJ2-1
D gene: .
V gene: TRBV5-4
CDR3 DNA: TGTGCCAGCAGCTTGAGGCTAGTGGGTCAGCCCCCGTTCTTC
CDR3 protein: CASSLRLVGQPPFF

clone size: many
J gene: TRBJ1-1
D gene: .
V gene: TRBV28
CDR3 DNA: TGTGCCAGTAAATTCCAGGGTATGAACACTGAAGCTTTCTTT
CDR3 protein: CASKFQGMNTEAFF

clone size: many
J gene: TRBJ1-3
D gene: .
V gene: TRBV7-2
CDR3 DNA: TGTGCCAGCAGCTTCGACGCCCGCTCTGGAAACACCATATATTTT
CDR3 protein: CASSFDARSGNTIYF

clone size: .
J gene: TRBJ2-5
D gene: .
V gene: TRBV6-6
CDR3 DNA: TGTGCCAGCAGTCAAGAGGGACCATTGGGGGGGACCCAGTACTTC
CDR3 protein: CASSQEGPLGGTQYF

clone size: many
J gene: TRBJ1-2
D gene: .
V gene: TRBV6-2/TRBV6-3
CDR3 DNA: TGTGCCAGCAGTTTTGGGATTCCGAGAGGCTACACCTTC
CDR3 protein: CASSFGIPRGYTF